The T cell receptor beta chain described here comes from a study of tumor-infiltrating lymphocytes in localized non-small cell lung cancer. Study overall: The cohort mixed smokers and never-smokers, several histologies, and some post-neoadjuvant-chemotherapy samples. From each patient, both tumor and uninvolved lung, non-adjacent to tumor, were sampled.

In its sample, this clone is medium-sized. Its antigen remains unidentified. Study results and caveats: Different pieces of the same tissue were used for each assay. No link was found between tumor T-cell fraction and recurrence-free survival.

V was shortened by 4 bases and J by 1 base, with 4 bases between the two germline ends. Germline lookup yields CDR1 DFQATT and CDR2 SNEGSKA (reference sequence). CDR3 length: 11 amino acids. The method was immunoSEQ multiplex PCR; TCRdb's version includes in-frame clones alone and lacks a portion of them. The data show around 25,000 clones, approximately 64% seen once. The receptor was derived from a human donor with non-small cell lung cancer. The sample taken for sequencing was lung tumor tissue. This chain joins TRBV20-1 and TRBJ1-1; no firm D call. Here the CDR3 reads CSANGNTEAFF. The DNA of the CDR3 is TGCAGTGCTAACGGGAACACTGAAGCTTTCTTT.